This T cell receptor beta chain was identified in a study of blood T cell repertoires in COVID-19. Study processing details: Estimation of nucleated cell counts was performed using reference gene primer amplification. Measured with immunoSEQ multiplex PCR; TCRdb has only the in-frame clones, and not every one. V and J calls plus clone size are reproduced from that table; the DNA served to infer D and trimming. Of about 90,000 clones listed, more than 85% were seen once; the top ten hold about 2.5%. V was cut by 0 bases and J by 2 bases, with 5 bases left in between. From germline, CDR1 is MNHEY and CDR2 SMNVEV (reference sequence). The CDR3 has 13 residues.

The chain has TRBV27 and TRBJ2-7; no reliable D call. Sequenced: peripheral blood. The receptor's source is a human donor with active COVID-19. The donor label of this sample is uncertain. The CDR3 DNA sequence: TGTGCCAGCAGTTTATCCCCCGCCTACGAGCAGTACTTC. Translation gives CASSLSPAYEQYF.